Listed here is a single T cell receptor beta chain. The sample belongs to a study of shared T cell receptors in the human thymus. Clones were read by immunoSEQ multiplex PCR, and TCRdb kept only the in-frame ones, dropping some. Of some 760,000 clones listed, 75% to 90% were seen once; the top ten hold approximately 0.01%. The germline V gene has CDR1 SEHNR and CDR2 FQNEAQ (reference sequence). The ends were cut back, 5 bases at V and 0 bases at J, with 17 bases in the middle. The CDR3 totals 17 residues. This sample was shared with a second study, whose subject was human thymus T cells. That publication notes: Serving as donors were healthy Finnish infants, each of whom was having open corrective surgery for congenital heart defects. Thymus was obtained from resections taken during corrective heart surgery. V and J genes seemed to be used with bias in thymic and blood repertoires.

This clonotype was sampled from a girl in the first two years of life with a congenital heart defect. The sample was thymocytes. V gene TRBV7-9 combines with J gene TRBJ1-3; D is unresolved. The CDR3 region is CASSPSAGSHSGNTIYF. CDR3 nucleotide sequence: TGTGCCAGCAGCCCGAGTGCGGGGTCCCACTCTGGAAACACCATATATTTT.